These T cell receptor beta chains were read from a single sample in a study of spatial heterogeneity in lung cancer. TCRdb called the 5' RACE reads again in MiXCR, with one record for every CDR3 protein. The sample has roughly 8,300 distinct CDR3 sequences, 4.5% to 6% seen once. The sequenced sample was lung tumor tissue, obtained at surgery. These TCRs come from a female donor with early-stage non-small cell lung cancer. Both conserved end residues are part of each CDR3. The order of the fields is J gene, clone size, D gene, V gene, CDR3 DNA, CDR3 protein. The D gene is left open where the match is weak. Clone size, where shown, is once, few, many, or a class for clones that have expanded.

>TRBJ1-4|few|TRBD1|TRBV6-2/TRBV6-3
TGTGCCAGCAGTTACAACAGGGGCGGTCGAGAAAAACTGTTTTTT
CASSYNRGGREKLFF
>TRBJ2-5|many|TRBD1|TRBV14
TGTGCCAGCAGCCCCTACGGACAGGAATGGTTGGAGACCCAGTACTTC
CASSPYGQEWLETQYF
>TRBJ2-7|many|TRBD1|TRBV27
TGTGCCAGCAGTCCGGGACAGCTCTCCTACGAGCAGTACTTC
CASSPGQLSYEQYF
>TRBJ1-6|many|.|TRBV20-1
TGCAGTGCTTCAGGGGAGAACGATTCACCCCTCCACTTT
CSASGENDSPLHF
>TRBJ2-1|.|.|TRBV4-2
TGTGCCAGCAGCCTAGACGGGACTCGTCAGGATGAGCAGTTCTTC
CASSLDGTRQDEQFF
>TRBJ2-5|many|.|TRBV29-1
TGCAGCGCTGTGACCCCAGGTCAAGAGACCCAGTACTTC
CSAVTPGQETQYF
>TRBJ2-6|many|TRBD1|TRBV27
TGTGCCAGCAGTATACAGGGGGAATCTGGGGCCAACGTCCTGACTTTC
CASSIQGESGANVLTF
>TRBJ1-1|many|.|TRBV11-2
TGTGCCAGCAGCTTAGGAAGTAACCTACCTGAAGCTTTCTTT
CASSLGSNLPEAFF
>TRBJ2-3|medium-sized|.|TRBV7-2
TGTGCCAGCAGCTTAGGTCACAGCACAGATACGCAGTATTTT
CASSLGHSTDTQYF
>TRBJ2-1|medium-sized|TRBD2|TRBV20-1
TGCAGTGCTCTCCCCATCGCCGGGACTAGTTACAATGAGCAGTTCTTC
CSALPIAGTSYNEQFF
>TRBJ2-5|medium-sized|.|TRBV18
TGTGCCAGCTCACCACAACAAGAGACCCAGTACTTC
CASSPQQETQYF
>TRBJ2-2|medium-sized|TRBD2|TRBV3-1
TGTGCCAGCAGCCAATTGACTAGCGTGAACACCGGGGAGCTGTTTTTT
CASSQLTSVNTGELFF
>TRBJ2-5|medium-sized|.|TRBV20-1
TGCAGCTGTAGAGGGGGACAAGAGACCCAGTACTTC
CSCRGGQETQYF